This record covers a single TCR beta chain. The CDR3 consists of 14 residues. V was clipped by 5 bases and J by 0 bases, with 11 bases between them. Germline CDR1 and CDR2: LNHDA and SQIVND (reference sequence). Clones were read by immunoSEQ multiplex PCR, and TCRdb kept only the in-frame ones, dropping some. In the table there are some 240,000 clones, around 87% of which are singletons. The data were obtained in a study of blood T cell repertoires in COVID-19. On the study more broadly: Samples came from the United States, Italy and Spain, spanning acute and convalescent COVID-19.

It was during active infection that Seattle patients were enrolled and then longitudinally followed. The TCR originated in an older woman with COVID-19, enrolled during active disease. The chain joins TRBV19 to TRBJ2-7; D is undetermined. Sequencing input: peripheral blood. The CDR3 region is CASSPRISSYEQYF. Here the CDR3 DNA reads TGTGCCAGTAGTCCTAGAATTAGCTCCTACGAGCAGTACTTC.